This T cell receptor (beta chain) was recovered during a study of CD8 T cells in Susac syndrome. Findings and caveats of the study: That the number of individuals in its TCR sequencing and HLA analysis was relatively small was acknowledged by the study.

Peripheral blood CD8+ and CD4+ T cells were profiled by TCR beta sequencing. TEMRA cells were FACS-enriched, and CD8+ and CD4+ T cells were isolated negatively. Turning to this clonotype: Its target is unknown.

The V and J ends lost 5 bases and 9 bases respectively, with 19 bases between them. Germline CDR1 reads SGHNT; CDR2 reads YENEEA. The CDR3 runs 14 residues. RNA amounts of roughly 0.45 to 1 ug underwent reverse transcription with random hexamers. It was immunoSEQ multiplex PCR that amplified TCR beta CDR3 across 54 Vbeta and 13 Jbeta. TCRdb used MiXCR to reprocess the immunoSEQ multiplex PCR reads, holding one entry per CDR3 protein. The table lists approximately 100,000 distinct CDR3 sequences, 80% to 95% of them singletons. The rearrangement joins TRBV11-3 to TRBJ1-1; a weak D match, TRBD1 (5 bases). The sample taken for sequencing was CD4+ T cells from PBMCs. The TCR sequence derives from a human donor in good health. The DNA of the CDR3 is TGTGCCAGCAGCCCCCGCCCGGGAAGGGGTAAAGCTTTCTTT. Protein product: CASSPRPGRGKAFF.